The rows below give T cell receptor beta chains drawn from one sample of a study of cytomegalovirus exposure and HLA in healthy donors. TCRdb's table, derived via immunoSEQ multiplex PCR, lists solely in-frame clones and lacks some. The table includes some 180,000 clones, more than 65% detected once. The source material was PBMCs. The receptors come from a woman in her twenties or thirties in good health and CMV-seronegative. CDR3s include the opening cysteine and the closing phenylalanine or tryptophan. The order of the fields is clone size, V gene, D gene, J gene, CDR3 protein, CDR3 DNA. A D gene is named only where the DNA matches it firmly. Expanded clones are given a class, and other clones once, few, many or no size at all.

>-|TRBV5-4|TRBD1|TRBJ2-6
CASSYPGTGLSGANVLTF
TGTGCCAGCAGCTACCCCGGGACAGGCCTCTCTGGGGCCAACGTCCTGACTTTC
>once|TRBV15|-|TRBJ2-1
CATSRGNPARQGNEQFF
TGTGCCACCAGCAGAGGAAACCCCGCGAGGCAGGGCAATGAGCAGTTCTTC
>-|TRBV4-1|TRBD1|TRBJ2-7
CASSYQADRASYEQYF
TGCGCCAGCAGCTACCAGGCGGACAGGGCCTCCTACGAGCAGTACTTC
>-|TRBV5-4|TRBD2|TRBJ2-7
CASSPREGREQYF
TGTGCCAGCAGCCCTCGGGAGGGGCGCGAGCAGTACTTC
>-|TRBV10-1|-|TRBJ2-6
CASSDGGSGANVLTF
TGCGCCAGCAGTGATGGGGGGTCTGGGGCCAACGTCCTGACTTTC
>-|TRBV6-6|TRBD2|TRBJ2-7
CASRLAGNSYEQYF
TGTGCCAGCAGATTAGCGGGCAACTCCTACGAGCAGTACTTC
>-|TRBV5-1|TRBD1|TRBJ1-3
CASSPRQGASGNTIYF
TGCGCCAGCAGCCCTAGACAGGGGGCTTCTGGAAACACCATATATTTT
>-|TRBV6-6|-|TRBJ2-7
CASSVPLARKGEQYF
TGTGCCAGCAGTGTACCCCTTGCTAGAAAAGGCGAGCAGTACTTC
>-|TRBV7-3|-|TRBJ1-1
CASSLRPGGINTEAFF
TGTGCCAGCAGCTTAAGGCCCGGCGGGATTAACACTGAAGCTTTCTTT
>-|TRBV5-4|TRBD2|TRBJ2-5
CASSSTSGGVETQYF
TGTGCCAGCAGCTCCACTAGCGGGGGGGTAGAGACCCAGTACTTC
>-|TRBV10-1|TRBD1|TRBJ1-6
CASSPGQGNYNSPLHF
TGCGCCAGCAGCCCAGGACAGGGAAATTATAATTCACCCCTCCACTTT
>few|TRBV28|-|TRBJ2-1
CASSSQDSFGEFF
TGTGCCAGCAGTTCTCAGGACTCATTTGGGGAGTTCTTC
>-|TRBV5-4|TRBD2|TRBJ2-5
CASSLAPSGGQETQYF
TGTGCCAGCAGCTTGGCACCCAGCGGGGGACAAGAGACCCAGTACTTC
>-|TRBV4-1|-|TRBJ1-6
CASSVRDIGDNSPLHF
TGCGCCAGCAGCGTCCGGGACATCGGGGATAATTCACCCCTCCACTTT
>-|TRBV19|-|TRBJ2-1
CASSTNREQFF
TGTGCCAGTAGTACCAACAGGGAGCAGTTCTTC
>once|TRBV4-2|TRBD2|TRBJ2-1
CASSQPGLAGDYNEQFF
TGTGCCAGCAGCCAACCCGGGCTAGCGGGGGACTACAATGAGCAGTTCTTC
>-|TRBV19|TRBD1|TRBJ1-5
CASSMAQGASLVPLARNQPQHF
TGTGCCAGTAGTATGGCACAGGGGGCTTCTCTCGTCCCTTTAGCTCGTAATCAGCCCCAGCATTTT
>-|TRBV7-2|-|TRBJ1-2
CASSFGRGKPYGYTF
TGTGCCAGCAGCTTCGGCCGAGGGAAACCCTATGGCTACACCTTC
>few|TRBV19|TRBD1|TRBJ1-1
CASSIQGAMNTEAFF
TGTGCCAGTAGTATCCAGGGGGCGATGAACACTGAAGCTTTCTTT
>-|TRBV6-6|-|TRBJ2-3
CASSPGLRTDTQYF
TGTGCCAGCAGTCCGGGACTTAGGACAGATACGCAGTATTTT
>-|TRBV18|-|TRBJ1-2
CASSVNLQGNYGYTF
TGTGCCAGCTCAGTCAACCTACAGGGTAACTATGGCTACACCTTC
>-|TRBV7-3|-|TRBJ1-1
CASSRVRGNTEAFF
TGTGCCAGCAGCCGTGTCCGGGGAAACACTGAAGCTTTCTTT
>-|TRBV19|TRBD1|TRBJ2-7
CASSPGTVYEQYF
TGTGCCAGTAGTCCCGGGACAGTCTACGAGCAGTACTTC
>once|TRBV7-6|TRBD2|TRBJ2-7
CASSHRLAGDLSYEQYF
TGTGCCAGCAGCCACAGACTAGCGGGAGACCTCTCCTACGAGCAGTACTTC
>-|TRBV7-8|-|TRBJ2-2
CASSSLVHRVGNTGELFF
TGTGCCAGCAGCTCCCTGGTGCACAGGGTGGGGAACACCGGGGAGCTGTTTTTT
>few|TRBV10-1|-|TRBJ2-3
CASSEGGPTDTQYF
TGCGCCAGCAGTGAGGGGGGCCCCACAGATACGCAGTATTTT
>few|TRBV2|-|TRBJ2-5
CASTLTALYQERETQYF
TGTGCCAGCACTCTCACAGCCCTATATCAGGAAAGGGAGACCCAGTACTTC
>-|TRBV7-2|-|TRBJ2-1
CASSPIFSYNEQFF
TGTGCCAGCAGCCCAATATTTAGTTACAATGAGCAGTTCTTC
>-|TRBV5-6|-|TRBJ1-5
CASSLSRGPQHF
TGTGCCAGCAGCTTGTCTAGGGGGCCCCAGCATTTT
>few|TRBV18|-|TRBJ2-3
CASSPPLAALADTQYF
TGTGCCAGCTCACCACCTTTAGCCGCATTGGCAGATACGCAGTATTTT
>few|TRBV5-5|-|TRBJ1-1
CASSTGWVRTEAFF
TGTGCCAGCAGCACAGGATGGGTCAGGACTGAAGCTTTCTTT
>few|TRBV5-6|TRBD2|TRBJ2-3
CASSSRTSGRTDTQYF
TGTGCCAGCAGCTCGAGGACTAGCGGGAGAACAGATACGCAGTATTTT
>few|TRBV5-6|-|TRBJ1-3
CASSPFYSSSGNTIYF
TGTGCCAGCAGCCCGTTTTACAGTAGCTCTGGAAACACCATATATTTT